This TCR beta chain was sequenced during a study of PD-1 blockade in classical Hodgkin lymphoma. As for this clone: Its cognate antigen is unknown.

Findings and limits, study-wide: Newly diagnosed patients reportedly trailed healthy donors in baseline TCR diversity. CD8+ TCR diversity did not rise significantly by C4D1, unlike CD4+. Patients newly diagnosed and complete responders had comparable baseline diversity. Later analyses included only patients treated at least 1 year post-ASCT.

Relapses following autologous stem cell transplantation were seen in all patients, with brentuximab vedotin exposure varying. Data came from immunoSEQ multiplex PCR; TCRdb stores just in-frame clones and leaves some out. The repertoire has about 21,000 clones, over 65% of them found once; the top ten carry over 20%. The material sequenced was peripheral blood mononuclear cells (PBMCs), taken at baseline. The origin of this receptor is a human donor with classical Hodgkin lymphoma.

CDR3 DNA sequence: TGCGCCAGCAGCTCGTCCGCGGTCGGGCGGGCCAACGTCCTGACTTTC. As protein: CASSSSAVGRANVLTF. This chain joins TRBV5-1 and TRBJ2-6; no reliable D call. Germline V CDR1 and CDR2: SGHRS, YFSETQ. CDR3 size: 16 residues. V lost 3 bases and J lost 5, with 15 bases in between.